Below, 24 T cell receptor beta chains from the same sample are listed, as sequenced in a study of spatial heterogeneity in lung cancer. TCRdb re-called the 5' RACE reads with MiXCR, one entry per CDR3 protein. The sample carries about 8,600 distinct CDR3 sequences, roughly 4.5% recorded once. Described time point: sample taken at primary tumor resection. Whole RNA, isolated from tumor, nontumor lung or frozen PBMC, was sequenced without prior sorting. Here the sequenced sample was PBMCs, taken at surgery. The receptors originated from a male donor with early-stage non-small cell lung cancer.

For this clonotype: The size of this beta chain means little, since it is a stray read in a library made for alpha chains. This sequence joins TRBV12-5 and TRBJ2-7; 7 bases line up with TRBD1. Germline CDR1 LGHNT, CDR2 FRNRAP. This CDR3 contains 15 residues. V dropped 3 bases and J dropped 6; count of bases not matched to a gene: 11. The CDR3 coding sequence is TGTGCTAGTGGTTTCTGCCGGGACAGCAATTGCGAGCAGTACTTC. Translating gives CASGFCRDSNCEQYF.

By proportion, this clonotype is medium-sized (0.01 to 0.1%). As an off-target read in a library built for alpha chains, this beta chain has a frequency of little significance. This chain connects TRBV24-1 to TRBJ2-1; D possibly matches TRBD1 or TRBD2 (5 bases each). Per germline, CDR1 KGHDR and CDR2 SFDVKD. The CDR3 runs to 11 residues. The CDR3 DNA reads TGTGCGACCGGGGCATACAATGAGCAGTTCTTC. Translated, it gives CATGAYNEQFF.

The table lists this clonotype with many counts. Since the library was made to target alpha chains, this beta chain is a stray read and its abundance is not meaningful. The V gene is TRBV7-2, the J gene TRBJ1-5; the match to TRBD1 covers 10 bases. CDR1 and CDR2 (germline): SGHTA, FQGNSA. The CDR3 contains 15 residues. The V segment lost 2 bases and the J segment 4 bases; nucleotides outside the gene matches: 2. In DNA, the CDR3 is TGTGCCAGCAGCTTAAGGACAGGGGGGAATCAGCCCCAGCATTTT. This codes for CASSLRTGGNQPQHF.

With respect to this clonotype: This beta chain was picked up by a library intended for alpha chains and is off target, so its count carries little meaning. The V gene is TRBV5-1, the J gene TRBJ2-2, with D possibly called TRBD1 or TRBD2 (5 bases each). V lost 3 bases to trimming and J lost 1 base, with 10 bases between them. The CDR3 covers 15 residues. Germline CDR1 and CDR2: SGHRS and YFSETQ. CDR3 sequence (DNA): TGCGCCAGCAGCTCAGGGACGGTGAACACCGGGGAGCTGTTTTTT. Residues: CASSSGTVNTGELFF.

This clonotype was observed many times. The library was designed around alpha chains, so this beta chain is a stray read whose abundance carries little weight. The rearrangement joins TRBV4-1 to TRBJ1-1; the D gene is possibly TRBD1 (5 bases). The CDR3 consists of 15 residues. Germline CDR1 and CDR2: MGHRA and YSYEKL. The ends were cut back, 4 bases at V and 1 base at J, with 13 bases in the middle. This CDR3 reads CASSRLGQGNTEAFF. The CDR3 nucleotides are TGCGCCAGCAGCCGGTTGGGCCAGGGGAACACTGAAGCTTTCTTT.

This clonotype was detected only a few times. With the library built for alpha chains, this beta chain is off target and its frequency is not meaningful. The DNA for the CDR3 is TGTGCCAGCAGCTTGGAACAGGGGGCATCGGAGACCCAGTACTTC. It is translated as CASSLEQGASETQYF. The chain has TRBV7-8 and TRBJ2-5, with 9 bases fitting TRBD1. Losses at the gene ends were 3 bases for V and 5 bases for J; bases not matched to a gene: 7. Germline lookup yields CDR1 SGHVS and CDR2 FQNEAQ. CDR3 length equals 15 residues.

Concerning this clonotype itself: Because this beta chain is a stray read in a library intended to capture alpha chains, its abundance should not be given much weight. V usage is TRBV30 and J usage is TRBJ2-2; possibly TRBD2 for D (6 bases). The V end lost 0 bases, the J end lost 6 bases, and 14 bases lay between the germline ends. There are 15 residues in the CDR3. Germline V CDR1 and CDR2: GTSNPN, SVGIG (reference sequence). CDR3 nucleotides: TGTGCCTGGAGTGTCGGGGGATCGGTCGCCGGGGAGCTGTTTTTT. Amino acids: CAWSVGGSVAGELFF. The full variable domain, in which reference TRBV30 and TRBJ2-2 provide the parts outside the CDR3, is SQTIHQWPATLVQPVGSPLSLECTVEGTSNPNLYWYRQAAGRGLQLLFYSVGIGQISSEVPQNLSASRPQDRQFILSSKKLLLSDSGFYLCAWSVGGSVAGELFFGEGSRLTVL.

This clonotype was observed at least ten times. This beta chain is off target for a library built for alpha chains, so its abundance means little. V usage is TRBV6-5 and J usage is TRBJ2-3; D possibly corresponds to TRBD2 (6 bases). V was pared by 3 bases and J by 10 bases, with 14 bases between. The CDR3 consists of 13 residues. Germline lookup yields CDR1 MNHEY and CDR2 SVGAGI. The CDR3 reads CASSYRRESPQYF. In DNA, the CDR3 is TGTGCCAGCAGTTATCGGCGGGAATCCCCGCAGTATTTT.

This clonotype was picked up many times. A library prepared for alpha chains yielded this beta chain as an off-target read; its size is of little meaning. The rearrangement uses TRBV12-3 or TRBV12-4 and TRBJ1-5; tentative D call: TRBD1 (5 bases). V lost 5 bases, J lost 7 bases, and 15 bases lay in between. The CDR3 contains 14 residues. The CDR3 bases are TGTGCCAGCAGTCGCTCAGGGTTCGGGCAGCCCCAGCATTTT. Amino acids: CASSRSGFGQPQHF.

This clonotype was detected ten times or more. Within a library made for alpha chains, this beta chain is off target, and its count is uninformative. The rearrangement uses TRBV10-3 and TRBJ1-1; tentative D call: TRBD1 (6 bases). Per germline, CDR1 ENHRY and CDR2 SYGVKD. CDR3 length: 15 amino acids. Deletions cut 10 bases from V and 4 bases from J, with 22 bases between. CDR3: CATAGSTGRRTEAFF. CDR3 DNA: TGTGCCACGGCGGGCAGCACAGGGAGGCGCACTGAAGCTTTCTTT.

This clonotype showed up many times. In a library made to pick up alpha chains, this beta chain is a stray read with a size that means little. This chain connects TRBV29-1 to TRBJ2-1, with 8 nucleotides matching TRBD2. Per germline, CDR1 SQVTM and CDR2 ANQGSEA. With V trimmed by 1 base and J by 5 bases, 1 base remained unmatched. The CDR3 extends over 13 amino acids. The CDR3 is CSVEAGGDNEQFF. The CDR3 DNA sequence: TGCAGCGTTGAAGCGGGGGGGGACAATGAGCAGTTCTTC.

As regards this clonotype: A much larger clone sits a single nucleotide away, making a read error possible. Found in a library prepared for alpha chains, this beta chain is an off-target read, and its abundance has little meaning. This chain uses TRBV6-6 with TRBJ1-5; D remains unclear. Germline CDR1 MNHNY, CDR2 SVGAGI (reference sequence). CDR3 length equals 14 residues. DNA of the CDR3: TGTGCCAGCAGTCAAGATTATAGCAATCAGCCCAAGCATTTT. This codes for CASSQDYSNQPKHF.

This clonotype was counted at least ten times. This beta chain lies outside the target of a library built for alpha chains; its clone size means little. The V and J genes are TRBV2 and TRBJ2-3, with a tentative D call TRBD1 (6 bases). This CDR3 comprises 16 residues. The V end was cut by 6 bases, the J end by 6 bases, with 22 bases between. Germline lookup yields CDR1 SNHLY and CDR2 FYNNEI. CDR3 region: CASRTKTGPPRDTQYF. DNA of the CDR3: TGTGCCAGCAGAACAAAGACAGGCCCGCCAAGGGATACGCAGTATTTT.

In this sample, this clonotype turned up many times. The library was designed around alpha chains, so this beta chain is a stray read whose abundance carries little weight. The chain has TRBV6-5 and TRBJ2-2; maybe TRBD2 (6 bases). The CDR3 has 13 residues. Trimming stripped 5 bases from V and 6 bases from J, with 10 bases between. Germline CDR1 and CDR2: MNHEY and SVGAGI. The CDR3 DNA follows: TGTGCCAGCAGTCGGGGGACCGCCGGGGAGCTGTTTTTT. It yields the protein CASSRGTAGELFF.

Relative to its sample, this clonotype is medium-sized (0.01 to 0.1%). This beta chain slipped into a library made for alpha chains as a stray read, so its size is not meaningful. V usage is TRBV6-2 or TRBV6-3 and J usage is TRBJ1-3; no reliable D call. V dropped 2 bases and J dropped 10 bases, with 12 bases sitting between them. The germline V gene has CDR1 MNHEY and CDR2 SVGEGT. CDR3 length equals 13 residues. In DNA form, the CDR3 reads TGTGCCAGCAGTTACAAGCTATTCGGGACCATATATTTT. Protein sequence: CASSYKLFGTIYF.

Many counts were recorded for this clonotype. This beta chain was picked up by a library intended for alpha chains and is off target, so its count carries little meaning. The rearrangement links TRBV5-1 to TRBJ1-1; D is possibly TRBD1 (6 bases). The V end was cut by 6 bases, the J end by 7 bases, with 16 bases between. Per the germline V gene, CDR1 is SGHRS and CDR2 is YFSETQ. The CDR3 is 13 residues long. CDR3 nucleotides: TGCGCCAGCACGCAGGGGACCGGTCATGAAGCTTTCTTT. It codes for CASTQGTGHEAFF.

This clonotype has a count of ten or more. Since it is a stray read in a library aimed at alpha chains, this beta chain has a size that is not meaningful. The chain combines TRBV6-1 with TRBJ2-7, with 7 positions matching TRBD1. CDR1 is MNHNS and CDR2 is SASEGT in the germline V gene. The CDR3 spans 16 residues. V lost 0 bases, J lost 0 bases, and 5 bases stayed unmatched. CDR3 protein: CASSEAMTGSSYEQYF. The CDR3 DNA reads TGTGCCAGCAGTGAAGCTATGACAGGGAGCTCCTACGAGCAGTACTTC.

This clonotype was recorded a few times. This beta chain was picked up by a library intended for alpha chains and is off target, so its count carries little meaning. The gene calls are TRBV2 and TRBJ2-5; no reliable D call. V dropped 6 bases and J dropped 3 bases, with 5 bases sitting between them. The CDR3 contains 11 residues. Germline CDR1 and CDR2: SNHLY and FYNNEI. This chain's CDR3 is CASSPKETQYF. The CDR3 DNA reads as TGTGCCAGCAGCCCCAAAGAGACCCAGTACTTC.

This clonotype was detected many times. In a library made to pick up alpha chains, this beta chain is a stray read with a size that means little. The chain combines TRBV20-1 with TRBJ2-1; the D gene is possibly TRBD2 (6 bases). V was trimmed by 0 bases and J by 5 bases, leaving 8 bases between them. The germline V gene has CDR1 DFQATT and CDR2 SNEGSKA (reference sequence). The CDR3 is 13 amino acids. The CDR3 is CSARDRRDNEQFF. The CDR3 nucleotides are TGCAGTGCTAGAGATCGGAGGGACAATGAGCAGTTCTTC.

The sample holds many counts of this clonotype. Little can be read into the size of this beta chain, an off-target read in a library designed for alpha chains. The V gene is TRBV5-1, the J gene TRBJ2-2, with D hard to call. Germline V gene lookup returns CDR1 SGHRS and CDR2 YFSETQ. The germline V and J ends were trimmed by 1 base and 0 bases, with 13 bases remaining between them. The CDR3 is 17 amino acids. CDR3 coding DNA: TGCGCCAGCAGCTTGTTAGGTGCCGGCTCGAACACCGGGGAGCTGTTTTTT. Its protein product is CASSLLGAGSNTGELFF. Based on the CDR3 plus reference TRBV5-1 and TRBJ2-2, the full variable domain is KAGVTQTPRYLIKTRGQQVTLSCSPISGHRSVSWYQQTPGQGLQFLFEYFSETQRNKGNFPGRFSGRQFSNSRSEMNVSTLELGDSALYLCASSLLGAGSNTGELFFGEGSRLTVL.

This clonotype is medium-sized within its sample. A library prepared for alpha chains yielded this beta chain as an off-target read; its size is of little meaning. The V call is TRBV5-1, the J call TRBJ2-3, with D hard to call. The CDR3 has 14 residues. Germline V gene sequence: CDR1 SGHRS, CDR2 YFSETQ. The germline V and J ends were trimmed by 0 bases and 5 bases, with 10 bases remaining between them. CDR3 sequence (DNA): TGCGCCAGCAGCTTGGAAGGCAGGATAGATACGCAGTATTTT. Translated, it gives CASSLEGRIDTQYF.

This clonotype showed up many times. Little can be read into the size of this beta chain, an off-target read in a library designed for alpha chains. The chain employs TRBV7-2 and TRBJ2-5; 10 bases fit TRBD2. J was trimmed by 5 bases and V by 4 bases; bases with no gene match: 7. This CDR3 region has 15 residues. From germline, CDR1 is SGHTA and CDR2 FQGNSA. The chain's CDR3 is CASSSTSGASETQYF. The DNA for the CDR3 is TGTGCCAGCAGCTCAACTAGCGGGGCGTCGGAGACCCAGTACTTC.

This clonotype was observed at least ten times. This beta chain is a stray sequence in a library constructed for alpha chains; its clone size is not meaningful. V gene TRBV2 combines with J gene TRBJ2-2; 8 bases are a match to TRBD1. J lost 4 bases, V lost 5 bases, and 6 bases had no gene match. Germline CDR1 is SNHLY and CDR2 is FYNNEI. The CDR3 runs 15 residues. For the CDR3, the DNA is TGTGCCAGCAGTACGACAGGGGCGGGCACCGGGGAGCTGTTTTTT. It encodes CASSTTGAGTGELFF.

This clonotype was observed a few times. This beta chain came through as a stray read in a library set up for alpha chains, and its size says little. For the CDR3, the DNA is TGTGCCAGCAGCTTGACCGGGACAGGCTCCTACGAGCAGTACTTC. The encoded protein is CASSLTGTGSYEQYF. The V call is TRBV7-2, the J call TRBJ2-7; 8 bases are a match to TRBD1. Germline V gene lookup returns CDR1 SGHTA and CDR2 FQGNSA. The CDR3 sequence is 15 residues long. J lost 0 bases, V lost 3 bases, and 4 bases had no gene match.